Sequencing of this TCR beta chain was carried out in a study of naive and memory T cell subsets. Overall study findings and caveats: A clonotype means one alpha or beta sequence, not an alpha/beta pair. In CD4 and CD8 cells, diversity dropped from naive through EMRA.

The beta constant-region primer was an equimolar mix of two oligonucleotides covering TRBC1 and TRBC2. Four rounds of PCR amplified the ligated cDNA using nested alpha and beta constant-region primers plus SP2. TCRdb reprocessed the UMI-ligation and nested PCR reads via MiXCR and lists one record per CDR3 protein. Of just over 80,000 distinct CDR3 sequences listed, about 9.9% are singletons. This clonotype was detected many times. Antigen: not known. CDR1 is MNHEY, CDR2 SVGEGT, per germline. This CDR3 has 14 amino acids. Trimming removed 7 bases at V and 3 bases at J, with 14 bases between. The gene calls are TRBV6-2 or TRBV6-3 and TRBJ2-3; TRBD1 is a possible D gene (5 bases). The receptor was isolated from a human donor in good health. Specimen: naive CD8+ T cells from blood. DNA for the CDR3: TGTGCCAGCATTCCCCCGACAGTAACAGATACGCAGTATTTT. Protein: CASIPPTVTDTQYF.